The T cell receptor beta chain described here comes from a study of regulatory T cells in long-lasting Graves disease. For TCR beta, libraries came from iRepertoire HTBI primers and Arm-PCR of CDR3 regions. Each CDR3 protein is one row after TCRdb ran MiXCR on the multiplex PCR reads. The data contain almost 450,000 distinct CDR3 sequences, about 15% of them singletons. V lost 1 base and J lost 4, with 10 bases in between. The length of the CDR3 is 15 residues. From germline, CDR1 is MGHRA and CDR2 YSYEKL. Noted time point: newly diagnosed GD, antithyroid drugs for less than 3 months. From RNA extracted from PBMCs, the TCR library was made. In its sample, this clonotype was seen a few times. Its cognate antigen is unknown. Study-wide findings and caveats: Favored usage of TRBV28, TRBJ1-2 and TRBJ2-5 was recorded in persistent disease.

These data also formed part of another study, on T cells in Graves' hyperthyroidism and ophthalmopathy. From that report: HTBI primers were the set used in a first-round RT-PCR of the TCR CDR3.

Sequencing was performed on peripheral blood mononuclear cells (PBMCs), taken at new diagnosis, from a patient treated with antithyroid drugs. The receptor's source is a woman younger than 45 with Graves disease. The chain couples TRBV4-1 to TRBJ2-2; D is possibly TRBD2 (6 bases). CDR3 DNA: TGCGCCAGCAGCCAAGTCGGGAGAGGCACCGGGGAGCTGTTTTTT. Its protein is CASSQVGRGTGELFF.